The clone carrying this TCR beta chain was recorded a few times. Its antigen remains unidentified. The data are from a study of T-cell reconstitution after alpha-beta-depleted transplantation in children. Unique molecular identifiers tagged the TCRbeta library. One entry per CDR3 protein results from TCRdb running MiXCR on the PCR reads. Of fewer than 250,000 distinct CDR3 sequences in the sample, under 20% were seen once. Points from the study as a whole: High day-60 TCRbeta diversity in some patients came from surviving recipient T cells and thymic progenitors. At one year after transplant, newly produced T cells mostly accounted for T-cell counts and diversity.

This TCR derives from a male patient aged 2-10 years who had a stem cell transplant for acute lymphoblastic leukemia, so the T cells may come from the graft donor. The sequences come from PBMCs, mostly from graft donor cells, collected 360 days after TCRalphabeta/CD19-depleted stem cell transplant.

The chain's CDR3 is CASSQTTRDSSTIISSYNEQFF. The CDR3 DNA reads TGTGCCAGTAGCCAAACTACAAGGGACAGCTCTACGATAATTAGCTCCTACAATGAGCAGTTCTTC. The chain uses TRBV19 and TRBJ2-1; TRBD1 agrees at 7 bases. Germline V gene lookup returns CDR1 LNHDA and CDR2 SQIVND (reference sequence). The CDR3 is made up of 22 amino acids. J was trimmed by 0 bases and V by 6 bases; bases with no gene match: 26.